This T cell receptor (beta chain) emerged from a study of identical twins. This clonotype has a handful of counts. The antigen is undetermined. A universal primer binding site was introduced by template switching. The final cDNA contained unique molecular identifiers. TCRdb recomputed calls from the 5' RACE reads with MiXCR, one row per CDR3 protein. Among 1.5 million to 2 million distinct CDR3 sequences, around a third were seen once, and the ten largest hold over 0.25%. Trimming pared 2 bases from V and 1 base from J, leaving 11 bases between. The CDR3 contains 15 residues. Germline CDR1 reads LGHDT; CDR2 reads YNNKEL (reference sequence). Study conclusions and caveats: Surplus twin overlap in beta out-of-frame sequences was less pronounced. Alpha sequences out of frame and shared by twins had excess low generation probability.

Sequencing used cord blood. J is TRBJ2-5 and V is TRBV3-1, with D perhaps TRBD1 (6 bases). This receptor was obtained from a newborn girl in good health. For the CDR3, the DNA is TGTGCCAGCAGCCAAATACAGGGAGTCCAAGAGACCCAGTACTTC. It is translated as CASSQIQGVQETQYF.